This T cell receptor (beta chain) was documented in a study of neurological immune-mediated disorders. For this clonotype: Relative to the germline gene, one junction end is altered; a read error may explain this.

Sequencing runs each yielded over 200 million TCR-beta sequences from 15-18 subjects. TCRdb reprocessed the 5' RACE reads via MiXCR and lists one record per CDR3 protein. The sample holds 70,000 or so distinct CDR3 sequences, 4% to 6% seen once. This receptor was taken from a young woman with multiple sclerosis. What was sequenced was PBMCs.

The DNA of the CDR3 is TGTGCCAGCAGCCTCAACAATCAGCCCCAGAATTTT. It is translated as CASSLNNQPQNF. J is TRBJ1-5 and V is TRBV7-9; D is undetermined. Germline assignment: CDR1 SEHNR and CDR2 FQNEAQ (reference sequence). The CDR3 covers 12 residues.